These T cell receptor beta chains were read from a single sample in a study of vaccination and CD4 T cells after COVID-19. Their antigens are not known. TCRdb passed the PCR reads through MiXCR, listing each CDR3 protein once. The sample has several thousand distinct CDR3 sequences; approximately 37% are singletons. Source material: CD4+ T cells from blood, cultured in vitro. The receptor source for this set is a human donor in good health. Both conserved end residues are part of each CDR3. The D gene is left open where the match is weak. A row's size may be missing; if present it is once, few, many or a size class.

v_call: TRBV11-2
j_call: TRBJ1-2
d_call: TRBD1
clone_size: few
cdr3_nt: TGTGCCAGCAGCTCCAGCAGGGGGGACTATGGCTACACCTTC
cdr3_aa: CASSSSRGDYGYTF

v_call: TRBV6-2/TRBV6-3
j_call: TRBJ2-5
d_call: TRBD1
clone_size: .
cdr3_nt: TGTGCCAGCTACAGGGGCTACACTAAGGAGACCCAGTACTTC
cdr3_aa: CASYRGYTKETQYF

v_call: TRBV19
j_call: TRBJ1-1
d_call: TRBD1
clone_size: few
cdr3_nt: TGTGCCAGTAGGAACGGGGCCAGACAGGGGAACACTGAAGCTTTCTTT
cdr3_aa: CASRNGARQGNTEAFF

v_call: TRBV7-9
j_call: TRBJ1-2
d_call: .
clone_size: .
cdr3_nt: TGTGCCAGCAGCGCCCGGACAGAGCTTTATGGCTACACCTTC
cdr3_aa: CASSARTELYGYTF

v_call: TRBV20-1
j_call: TRBJ1-5
d_call: .
clone_size: few
cdr3_nt: TGCAGTGCCTCTGTTGCGGGCCTTAGCAATCAGCCCCAGCATTTT
cdr3_aa: CSASVAGLSNQPQHF

v_call: TRBV15
j_call: TRBJ2-5
d_call: TRBD1
clone_size: .
cdr3_nt: TGTGCCACCAGCAGAGGTGGGGGACAGCGCCAAGAGACCCAGTACTTC
cdr3_aa: CATSRGGGQRQETQYF

v_call: TRBV20-1
j_call: TRBJ2-7
d_call: .
clone_size: few
cdr3_nt: TGCAGTGCTAGCCCCCGGAGGACAAAACGGTGGGAGCAGTACTTC
cdr3_aa: CSASPRRTKRWEQYF

v_call: TRBV5-1
j_call: TRBJ1-6
d_call: .
clone_size: .
cdr3_nt: TGCGCCAGCAGCTTGGCCGGGGCTACTAATTCACCCCTCCACTTT
cdr3_aa: CASSLAGATNSPLHF

v_call: TRBV21-1
j_call: TRBJ1-1
d_call: .
clone_size: few
cdr3_nt: TGTGCCAGGTTTGGACAGTTGAACACTGAAGCTTTCTTT
cdr3_aa: CARFGQLNTEAFF

v_call: TRBV20-1
j_call: TRBJ1-2
d_call: .
clone_size: .
cdr3_nt: TGCAGTGCTAGAGATCTCTTAAGTCCCACCTTGAGCTATGGCTACACCTTC
cdr3_aa: CSARDLLSPTLSYGYTF

v_call: TRBV5-1
j_call: TRBJ2-1
d_call: TRBD2
clone_size: .
cdr3_nt: TGCGCCAGCAGCTTGGCCTGGACTAGCGGGGTCAATGAGCAGTTCTTC
cdr3_aa: CASSLAWTSGVNEQFF

v_call: TRBV7-9
j_call: TRBJ2-2
d_call: TRBD2
clone_size: .
cdr3_nt: TGTGCCAGCAGCTTAGCCGCGGGAGTTTACACCGGGGAGCTGTTTTTT
cdr3_aa: CASSLAAGVYTGELFF

v_call: TRBV27
j_call: TRBJ1-2
d_call: .
clone_size: .
cdr3_nt: TGTGCCAGCAGCCGGACCAGGGATTTTGGCTACACCTTC
cdr3_aa: CASSRTRDFGYTF

v_call: TRBV2
j_call: TRBJ2-7
d_call: TRBD2
clone_size: .
cdr3_nt: TGTGCCAGCAGTGGTGGGATAGGGACTAGCGTCTACGAGCAGTACTTC
cdr3_aa: CASSGGIGTSVYEQYF

v_call: TRBV6-2/TRBV6-3
j_call: TRBJ2-7
d_call: .
clone_size: .
cdr3_nt: TGTGCCAGCAGTCGACAGCTACCTACCTACGAGCAGTACTTC
cdr3_aa: CASSRQLPTYEQYF

v_call: TRBV27
j_call: TRBJ2-3
d_call: .
clone_size: .
cdr3_nt: TGTGCCAGCAGTTCGGACTGGGCCGCCACTAGCACAGATACGCAGTATTTT
cdr3_aa: CASSSDWAATSTDTQYF

v_call: TRBV18
j_call: TRBJ2-7
d_call: .
clone_size: few
cdr3_nt: TGTGCCAGCTCACCAACAGGTATCTACGAGCAGTACTTC
cdr3_aa: CASSPTGIYEQYF

v_call: TRBV10-3
j_call: TRBJ2-6
d_call: TRBD2
clone_size: .
cdr3_nt: TGTGCCATCAGCTTGGGGGGGAGCTCTGGGGCCAACGTCCTGACTTTC
cdr3_aa: CAISLGGSSGANVLTF

v_call: TRBV6-2/TRBV6-3
j_call: TRBJ2-1
d_call: TRBD2
clone_size: .
cdr3_nt: TGTGCCAGCAGTCAACTAGCGGGAGGGTACAATGAGCAGTTCTTC
cdr3_aa: CASSQLAGGYNEQFF

v_call: TRBV7-2
j_call: TRBJ2-3
d_call: .
clone_size: .
cdr3_nt: TGTGCCAGCAGCTACACAGATACGCAGTATTTT
cdr3_aa: CASSYTDTQYF

v_call: TRBV20-1
j_call: TRBJ1-6
d_call: .
clone_size: few
cdr3_nt: TGCAGTTCAAGGACAGCTAATTCACCCCTCCACTTT
cdr3_aa: CSSRTANSPLHF

v_call: TRBV19
j_call: TRBJ2-7
d_call: .
clone_size: few
cdr3_nt: TGTGCCAGTAGTATAGCCTCAGGGGGGGTGAACTACGAGCAGTACTTC
cdr3_aa: CASSIASGGVNYEQYF

v_call: TRBV28
j_call: TRBJ2-7
d_call: .
clone_size: once
cdr3_nt: TGTGCCTCCAGGGAAACGGGGAATGCCTACGAGCAGTACTTC
cdr3_aa: CASRETGNAYEQYF

v_call: TRBV20-1
j_call: TRBJ1-2
d_call: .
clone_size: medium-sized
cdr3_nt: TGCAGTGCTAGAGATACCACAGCTAACTATGGCTACACCTTC
cdr3_aa: CSARDTTANYGYTF